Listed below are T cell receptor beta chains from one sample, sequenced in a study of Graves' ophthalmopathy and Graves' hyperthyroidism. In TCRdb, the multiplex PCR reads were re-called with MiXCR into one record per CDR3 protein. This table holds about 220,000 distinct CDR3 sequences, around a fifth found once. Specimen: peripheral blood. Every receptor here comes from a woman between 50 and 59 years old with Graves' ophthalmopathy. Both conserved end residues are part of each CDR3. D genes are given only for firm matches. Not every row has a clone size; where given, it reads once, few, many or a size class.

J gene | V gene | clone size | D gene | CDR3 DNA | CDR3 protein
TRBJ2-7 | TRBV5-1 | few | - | TGCGCCAGCAGCAGAGACCCCTTAGGTTACGAGCAGTACTTC | CASSRDPLGYEQYF
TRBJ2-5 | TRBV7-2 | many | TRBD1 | TGTGCCAGCAGCTCTACAGGGGGCATGGAGACCCAGTACTTC | CASSSTGGMETQYF
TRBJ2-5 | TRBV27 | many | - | TGTGCCAGCAGTTTAAGGAGGCAAGAGACCCAGTACTTC | CASSLRRQETQYF
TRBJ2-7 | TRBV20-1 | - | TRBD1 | TGCAGTGCTAGAGAAGCTCCAGGACAGGGGACCTCCTACGAGCAGTACTTC | CSAREAPGQGTSYEQYF
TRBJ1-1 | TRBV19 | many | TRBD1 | TGTGCCAGTAGTGTACAGGGGGAGGTCGACACTGAAGCTTTCTTT | CASSVQGEVDTEAFF
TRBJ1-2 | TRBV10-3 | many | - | TGTGCCATCAGTGGGACAGTCACGAACTATGGCTACACCTTC | CAISGTVTNYGYTF
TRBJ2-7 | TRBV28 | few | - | TGTGCCAGCAGGGAGACAGGGACTCCCTACGAGCAGTACTTC | CASRETGTPYEQYF
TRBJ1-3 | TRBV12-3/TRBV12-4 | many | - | TGTGCCAGCAGTTTAGCCGGACCGGGATTGGGCTCTGGAAACACCATATATTTT | CASSLAGPGLGSGNTIYF
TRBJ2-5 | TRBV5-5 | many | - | TGTGCCAGCAGCCAGAAGGACAGTCAAGAGACCCAGTACTTC | CASSQKDSQETQYF
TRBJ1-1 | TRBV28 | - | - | TGTGCCAGCAGTTTCGCCCAGTGGAACACTGAAGCTTTCTTT | CASSFAQWNTEAFF
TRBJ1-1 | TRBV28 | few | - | TGTGCCAGCAGTTCCCCCGCGGATCGAAGGGCTTTCTTT | CASSSPADRRAFF
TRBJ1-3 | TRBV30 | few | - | TGTGCCTGGAGTCCCCTTCGAGGAGGTGGAAACACCATATATTTT | CAWSPLRGGGNTIYF
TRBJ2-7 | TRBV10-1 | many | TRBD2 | TGCGCCAGCAGTTGGGGGGGAGCGTACGAGCAGTACTTC | CASSWGGAYEQYF
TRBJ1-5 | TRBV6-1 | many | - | TGTGCCAGCAGTGAATTGGGCACGGGCTGGGGTCAGCCCCAGCATTTT | CASSELGTGWGQPQHF
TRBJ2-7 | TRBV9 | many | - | TGTGCCAGCAGCGCTCAAAAGACGGCGATAAACCTCTACGAGCAGTACTTC | CASSAQKTAINLYEQYF
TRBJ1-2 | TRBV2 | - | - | TGTGCCAGCAGTGAAGGGGTGGGTGGCTACACCTTC | CASSEGVGGYTF
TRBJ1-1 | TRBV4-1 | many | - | TGCGCCAGCAGCCAAGATCAGCTGAACACTGAAGCTTTCTTT | CASSQDQLNTEAFF
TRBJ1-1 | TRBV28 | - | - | TGTGCCAGCAGTCTTACTAAGAAGAACACTGAAGCTTTCTTT | CASSLTKKNTEAFF
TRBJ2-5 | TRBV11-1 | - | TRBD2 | TGTGCCAGCAGCTCCACGGGGACTAGCGGCGAAGAGACCCAGTACTTC | CASSSTGTSGEETQYF
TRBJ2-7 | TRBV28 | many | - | TGTGCCAGCAGTTCACCAACTCGGGAGACAGGTCCCCACTACGAGCAGTACTTC | CASSSPTRETGPHYEQYF
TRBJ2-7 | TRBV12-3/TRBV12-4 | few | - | TGTGCCAGCAGGGGGGTGAGGACCGAGCAGTACTTC | CASRGVRTEQYF
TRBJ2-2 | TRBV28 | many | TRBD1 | TGTGCCAGCAGTTTGGAACAGGGGGCCGGGGAGCTGTTTTTT | CASSLEQGAGELFF
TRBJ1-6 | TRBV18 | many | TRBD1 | TGTGCCAGCTCACCAAAACAGGGGTCTCTGGATTCACCCCTCCACTTT | CASSPKQGSLDSPLHF
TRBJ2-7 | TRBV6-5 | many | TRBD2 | TGTGCCAGCATGCGGGAGAGAAAGGGGACCTACGAGCAGTACTTC | CASMRERKGTYEQYF
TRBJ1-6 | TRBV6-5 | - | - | TGTGCCAGCAGTTACTCCCCGCCTGGGAGGACACCCCTCCACTTT | CASSYSPPGRTPLHF
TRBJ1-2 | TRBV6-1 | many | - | TGTGCCAGCAGTGAAGGAGGAGACTATGGCTACACCTTC | CASSEGGDYGYTF
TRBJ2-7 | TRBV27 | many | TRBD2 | TGTGCCAGCAGCAAACTAGCGGGGGACCCCTACGAGCAGTACTTC | CASSKLAGDPYEQYF
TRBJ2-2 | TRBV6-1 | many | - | TGTGCCAGCAAACCCAGCGGACCCGGCACCGGGGAGCTGTTTTTT | CASKPSGPGTGELFF
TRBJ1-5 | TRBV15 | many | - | TGTGCCACCAGCAGAGATTTCAGTTATCAGCCCCAGCATTTT | CATSRDFSYQPQHF
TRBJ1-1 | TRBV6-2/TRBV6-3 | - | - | TGTGCCAGCAGTTATTGGGAACAACCCTTACCGAACACTGAAGCTTTCTTT | CASSYWEQPLPNTEAFF
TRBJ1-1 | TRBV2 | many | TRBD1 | TGTGCCAGCAGTGAAGTGCGAGAGACAGGGTTAGCTTTCTTT | CASSEVRETGLAFF
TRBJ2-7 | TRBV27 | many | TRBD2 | TGTGCCAGCAGTTTTGCGGGAGGGTCCGGCGAGCAGTACTTC | CASSFAGGSGEQYF
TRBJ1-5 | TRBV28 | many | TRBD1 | TGTGCCAGCAGCACAGGGGGCGCGGGCAATCAGCCCCAGCATTTT | CASSTGGAGNQPQHF
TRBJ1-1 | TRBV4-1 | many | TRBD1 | TGCGCCAGCAGCCGAAAGACAGGGGTGGGAACTGAAGCTTTCTTT | CASSRKTGVGTEAFF
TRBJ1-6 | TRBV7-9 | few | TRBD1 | TGTGCCAGCAGCTCGCAGGGGGCAGGATCCTCACCCCTCCACTTT | CASSSQGAGSSPLHF
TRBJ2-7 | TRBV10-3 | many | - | TGTGCCATCAGTGCGCCCGAGCAGAACTACGAGCAGTACTTC | CAISAPEQNYEQYF
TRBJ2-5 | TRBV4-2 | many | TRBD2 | TGTGCCAGCAGCCAACTGGGAGGGCCGGGAGAGACCCAGTACTTC | CASSQLGGPGETQYF
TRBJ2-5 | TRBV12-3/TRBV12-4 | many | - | TGTGCCAGCAGAGTTGGGCTAGCCTATAGAGAGACCCAGTACTTC | CASRVGLAYRETQYF
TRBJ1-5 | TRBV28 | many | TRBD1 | TGTGCCAGCGGCGACAGGGTGAATCAGCCCCAGCATTTT | CASGDRVNQPQHF
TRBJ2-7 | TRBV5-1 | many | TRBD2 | TGCGCCAGCAGCTTCACCGGGACTAGCGGGAGCTCCTACGAGCAGTACTTC | CASSFTGTSGSSYEQYF
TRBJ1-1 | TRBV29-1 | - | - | TGCAGCGTTAACCAGCTGAACACTGAAGCTTTCTTT | CSVNQLNTEAFF
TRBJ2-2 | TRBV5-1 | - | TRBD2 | TGCGCCAGCAGCTCCGGACTAGTGGGGAACACCGGGGAGCTGTTTTTT | CASSSGLVGNTGELFF
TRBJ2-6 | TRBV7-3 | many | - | TGTGCCAGCAGCTCTGGGGCCAACGTCCTGACTTTC | CASSSGANVLTF
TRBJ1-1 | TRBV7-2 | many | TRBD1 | TGTGCCAGCAGCCGACAGGGGGTACAGACTGAAGCTTTCTTT | CASSRQGVQTEAFF
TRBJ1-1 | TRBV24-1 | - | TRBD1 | TGTGCCACCAGTGAGAGGGGGCGCGTAGCTTTCTTT | CATSERGRVAFF
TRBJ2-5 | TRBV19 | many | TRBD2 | TGTGCCAGTAGTATAGCCGGACTAGCGAGACAAGAGACCCAGTACTTC | CASSIAGLARQETQYF
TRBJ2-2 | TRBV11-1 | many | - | TGTGCCAGCAGCCGGACACGGACCGGGGAGCTGTTTTTT | CASSRTRTGELFF
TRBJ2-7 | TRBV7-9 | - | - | TGTGCCAGCAGCCCGCCTGCCCCGAATAACGGCGAGCAGTCCTTC | CASSPPAPNNGEQSF
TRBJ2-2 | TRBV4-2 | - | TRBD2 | TGTGCCAGCAGCCCTTACCCCCGATCCCTAGCGGGAGAAGGCACCGGGGAGCTGTTTTTT | CASSPYPRSLAGEGTGELFF
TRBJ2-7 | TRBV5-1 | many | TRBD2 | TGCGCCAGCAGCTTGGCAACTAGCGGAGACTACGAGCAGTACTTC | CASSLATSGDYEQYF
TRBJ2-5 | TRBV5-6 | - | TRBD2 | TGTGCCAGCAGCTTTAGGTCAACTAGCGGGAGAAGGGAGACCCAGTACTTC | CASSFRSTSGRRETQYF
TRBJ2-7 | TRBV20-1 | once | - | TGCAGTGCTAGAGACGGGGCGAGGGAGCAGTACTTC | CSARDGAREQYF
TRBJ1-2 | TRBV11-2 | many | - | TGTGCCAGCAGCTTAGAAAGGAGGAGTGGCTACACCTTC | CASSLERRSGYTF
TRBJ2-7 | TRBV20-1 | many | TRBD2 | TGCAGCCACCTTAGCGGGGCATCCTACGAGCAGTACTTC | CSHLSGASYEQYF
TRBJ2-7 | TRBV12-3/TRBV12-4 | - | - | TGTGCCAGCAGTTTAGTGGGGCAGGGCTACGAGCAGTACTTC | CASSLVGQGYEQYF
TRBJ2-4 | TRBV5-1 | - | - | TGCGTCAGCGGCTTGGGGACCTTGAGGACCAAAAACATTCAGTACTTC | CVSGLGTLRTKNIQYF
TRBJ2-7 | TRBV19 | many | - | TGTGCCAGTAGTATAGGGCAGGGATGGTCCTACGAGCAGTACTTC | CASSIGQGWSYEQYF